One sample yielded the 9 T cell receptor beta chains listed below, sequenced in a study of cytomegalovirus exposure and HLA in healthy donors. 60 Vbeta and 13 Jbeta primers were used in PCR. Data came from immunoSEQ multiplex PCR; TCRdb stores just in-frame clones and leaves some out. The table includes roughly 120,000 clones, 82% detected once. Material: PBMCs. The receptors shown here come from a male donor in good health and CMV-seropositive.

V gene TRBV7-9 combines with J gene TRBJ2-3, with TRBD2 as a possible D gene (6 bases). CDR1 SEHNR and CDR2 FQNEAQ come from the germline V gene (reference sequence). CDR3 length: 15 amino acids. V lost 3 bases to trimming and J lost 1 base, with 11 bases between them. In DNA, the CDR3 is TGTGCCAGCAGCTTTACGGGAGCGGGCACAGATACGCAGTATTTT. Protein sequence: CASSFTGAGTDTQYF. The full variable domain, completed using reference TRBV7-9 and TRBJ2-3, is DTGVSQNPRHKITKRGQNVTFRCDPISEHNRLYWYRQTLGQGPEFLTYFQNEAQLEKSRLLSDRFSAERPKGSFSTLEIQRTEQGDSAMYLCASSFTGAGTDTQYFGPGTRLTVL.

The table lists this clone with a count of one. This chain links TRBV10-3 with TRBJ2-2, with D possibly being TRBD1 (5 bases). Trimming removed 11 bases at V and 4 bases at J, with 14 bases between. The length of the CDR3 is 13 residues. The germline V gene has CDR1 ENHRY and CDR2 SYGVKD. In DNA form, the CDR3 reads TGTGCCCTAAGGGGCGGACCCACCGGGGAGCTGTTTTTT. Its protein is CALRGGPTGELFF.

The chain recombines TRBV7-9 with TRBJ2-1; D possibly corresponds to TRBD2 (6 bases). CDR1 SEHNR and CDR2 FQNEAQ come from the germline V gene (reference sequence). The CDR3 is 17 residues long. V was trimmed by 5 bases and J by 0 bases, leaving 17 bases between them. CDR3 sequence (DNA): TGTGCCAGCAGCAAATTTCGAGGGCGGGACTCCTACAATGAGCAGTTCTTC. It encodes CASSKFRGRDSYNEQFF.

The table lists this clone with a count of one. V gene TRBV2 combines with J gene TRBJ2-7; the D gene is possibly TRBD1 (6 bases). V lost 3 bases and J 3 bases, leaving 15 bases between the germline ends. The CDR3 length is 15 residues. CDR1 is SNHLY and CDR2 is FYNNEI in the germline V gene. CDR3 bases: TGTGCCAGCAGTGAGTGGAACAGGGTTGGCTACGAGCAGTACTTC. It specifies CASSEWNRVGYEQYF.

This clone was seen only a few times. The rearrangement links TRBV6-5 to TRBJ1-4; D not resolved. With 6 bases removed from V and 0 bases from J, the gap between germline ends came to 11 bases. This CDR3 region has 15 residues. Germline V gene lookup returns CDR1 MNHEY and CDR2 SVGAGI. DNA for the CDR3: TGTGCCAGCAGGAACTATCGGACAACTAATGAAAAACTGTTTTTT. It encodes CASRNYRTTNEKLFF.

The chain carries TRBV19 and TRBJ2-7; D is unclear. CDR1 is LNHDA, CDR2 SQIVND, per germline (reference sequence). Trimming removed 3 bases at V and 6 bases at J, with 12 bases between. CDR3 size: 13 residues. CDR3 nucleotide sequence: TGTGCCAGTAGTATTTCCAGCTCAGGCGAGCAGTACTTC. This encodes CASSISSSGEQYF.

The chain carries TRBV4-2 and TRBJ2-7, with D tentatively TRBD2 (5 bases). The CDR3 has 17 residues. V lost 0 bases to trimming and J lost 0 bases, with 15 bases between them. Germline CDR1 LGHNA, CDR2 YNFKEQ. CDR3 nucleotide sequence: TGTGCCAGCAGCCAAGACCACAGTCGGGGTAGCTCCTACGAGCAGTACTTC. Its protein product is CASSQDHSRGSSYEQYF.

This clone is a singleton in its sample. This CDR3 is also generated by other DNA sequences in the sample. The CDR3 here is CASSLGGGYTF. The CDR3 DNA reads TGTGCCAGCAGCTTAGGGGGAGGCTACACCTTC. The chain combines TRBV5-4 with TRBJ1-2; TRBD1 is a possible D gene (6 bases). Trimming stripped 2 bases from V and 8 bases from J, with 7 bases between. Germline V lookup: CDR1 SGHNT, CDR2 YYREEE (reference sequence). CDR3 length equals 11 residues.

The CDR3 protein is CASSIDSGNSPLHF. CDR3 DNA: TGTGCCAGTAGTATAGATTCGGGGAATTCACCCCTCCACTTT. This chain connects TRBV19 to TRBJ1-6, with unresolved D. V was trimmed by 0 bases and J by 7 bases, leaving 7 bases between them. CDR1 LNHDA and CDR2 SQIVND come from the germline V gene (reference sequence). The CDR3 spans 14 residues.